This T cell receptor (beta chain) was profiled in a study of blood T cell repertoires in COVID-19 (dated by TCRdb to between 2020 and 2021). Concerning the study at large: Samples covering the acute and convalescent phases of COVID-19 were provided by collaborators in the United States, Italy and Spain. The prospective study material was composed of cDNA or gDNA derived from T cells, B-cell-depleted T cells, or PBMCs. Deeply sampled blood TCRbeta repertoires from subjects exposed to, actively infected with, or recovered from COVID-19 were included in the dataset. The repertoires were made available in a free public database intended to serve as a resource for research on the immune response to SARS-CoV-2. The samples were drawn from two sources: the first 160 participants of the ongoing ImmuneRACE study, and approximately 1,300 subjects contributed by 6 global collaborators. The sample metadata nearly always contained a de-identified subject ID, COVID-19 status, age in years and sex. Where HLA class I and class II types were available, the types were taken from metadata supplied by the sample provider, not from assay-based typing.

Collaborating institutions collected whole blood in K2EDTA tubes following their own protocols. For TCRbeta analysis, collaborator samples were shipped as frozen whole blood, as isolated PBMCs, or as DNA extracted from either sample type. The paper as a whole reports these results and caveats: How much clinical and demographic metadata was included differed by source and by participant, and the metadata was provided uncurated.

The immunoSEQ Assay, a bias-controlled multiplex PCR, was used to amplify TCRbeta CDR3 regions from genomic DNA. From the authors' description of their analysis: The number of nucleated cells in each sample was estimated from the amplification of reference gene primers within the assay. To quantify the absolute abundance of each unique TCRbeta CDR3 rearrangement, sequence reads were collapsed and filtered. For each sample, productive Simpson clonality was calculated as the square root of Simpson's diversity index over productive rearrangements. TCRdb re-hosts the immuneACCESS table, in-frame sequences only. Its copies lack some clones; in the studies checked, an unresolved V gene accounts for under half of them, and the cause for the rest is not known. V and J calls and clone size are as listed in that table; D and trimming were resolved from the DNA. Here the sample has roughly 260,000 clones; more than 75% occur a single time. The ten biggest clones cover approximately 2.2% of the sample.

The CDR3 has 17 amino acids, counting the end cysteine and phenylalanine. CDR3 DNA only is kept here, 51 bases in frame from base 1. At the junction V is shortened by 5 bases and J by 4 bases, with 21 bases in between. According to the germline V gene, CDR1 reads MDHEN and CDR2 reads SYDVKM. For this clone: Its antigen remains undetermined. No much larger clone exists at a distance of one base, and base qualities are not known.

Specimen: peripheral blood. The chain is made from TRBV28 and TRBJ1-5; matching of 6 bases hints at TRBD1 as the D gene. This receptor was taken from a woman in her fifties or sixties with acute or convalescent COVID-19. The CDR3 region: CASSLPPGAGANQPQHF. The DNA is TGTGCCAGCAGTCTACCTCCCGGGGCAGGGGCAAATCAGCCCCAGCATTTT. Here the CDR3 is joined to the reference TRBV28 and TRBJ1-5 genes, and the full variable domain is: DVKVTQSSRYLVKRTGEKVFLECVQDMDHENMFWYRQDPGLGLRLIYFSYDVKMKEKGDIPEGYSVSREKKERFSLILESASTNQTSMYLCASSLPPGAGANQPQHFGDGTRLSIL.